This T cell receptor beta chain was obtained from a study of blood T cell repertoires in COVID-19. With 5 bases removed from V and 6 bases from J, the gap between germline ends came to 17 bases. The CDR3 length is 16 residues. Germline V lookup: CDR1 LNHDA, CDR2 SQIVND (reference sequence). Original processing methods: Estimates of nucleated cell counts were drawn from the amplification of reference gene primers. Libraries were prepared by immunoSEQ multiplex PCR; TCRdb keeps only in-frame clonotypes and omits some of them. V and J calls and clone size are copied from that table; D and trimming were computed from the DNA. This sample has 120,000 to 150,000 clones, with around 83% found just once.

Sequenced input: peripheral blood. This chain joins TRBV19 and TRBJ1-6, with a weak D call TRBD1 (5 bases). This TCR came from a human donor with acute or convalescent COVID-19. The donor label of this sample is uncertain. The CDR3 DNA is TGTGCCAGTAGTCCTTGGGGGGGAGGAGGTAATTCACCCCTCCACTTT. This translates into CASSPWGGGGNSPLHF.